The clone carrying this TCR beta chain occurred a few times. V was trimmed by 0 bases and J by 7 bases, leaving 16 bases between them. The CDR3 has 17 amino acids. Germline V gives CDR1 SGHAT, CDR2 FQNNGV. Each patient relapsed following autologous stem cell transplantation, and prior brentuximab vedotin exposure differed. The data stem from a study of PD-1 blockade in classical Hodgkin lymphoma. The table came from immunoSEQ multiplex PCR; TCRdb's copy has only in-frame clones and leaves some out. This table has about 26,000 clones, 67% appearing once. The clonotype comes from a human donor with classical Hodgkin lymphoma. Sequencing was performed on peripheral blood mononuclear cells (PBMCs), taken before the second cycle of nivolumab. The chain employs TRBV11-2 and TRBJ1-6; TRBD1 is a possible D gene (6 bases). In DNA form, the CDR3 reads TGTGCCAGCAGCTTAGAGCGGACCCTAGGGGGGAATTCACCCCTCCACTTT. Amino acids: CASSLERTLGGNSPLHF. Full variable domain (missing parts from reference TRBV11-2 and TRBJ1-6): EAGVAQSPRYKIIEKRQSVAFWCNPISGHATLYWYQQILGQGPKLLIQFQNNGVVDDSQLPKDRFSAERLKGVDSTLKIQPAKLEDSAVYLCASSLERTLGGNSPLHFGNGTRLTVT.